Below are 2 T cell receptor beta chains sequenced from a single sample in a study of blood T cell repertoires in COVID-19. The data were produced by immunoSEQ multiplex PCR, yet TCRdb's version contains in-frame clones alone and is incomplete. The data contain roughly 180,000 clones, approximately 80% of them singletons. What was sequenced was PBMCs or T cells enriched from blood (not recorded which). The receptor set was obtained from a woman in her sixties who had recovered from COVID-19.

J is TRBJ2-1 and V is TRBV5-1; 15 nucleotides align to TRBD2. Germline assignment: CDR1 SGHRS and CDR2 YFSETQ. CDR3 length: 18 amino acids. Unmatched junction bases numbered 11, after V lost 4 bases and J lost 6 bases. Here the CDR3 DNA reads TGCGCCAGCAGCCTGGGACTAGCGGGAGGCCACCTGTCCAATGAGCAGTTCTTC. Translating it yields CASSLGLAGGHLSNEQFF. Full variable domain (rest looked up from reference TRBV5-1 and TRBJ2-1): KAGVTQTPRYLIKTRGQQVTLSCSPISGHRSVSWYQQTPGQGLQFLFEYFSETQRNKGNFPGRFSGRQFSNSRSEMNVSTLELGDSALYLCASSLGLAGGHLSNEQFFGPGTRLTVL.

The genes are TRBV18 and TRBJ2-1, with TRBD2 matching over 7 bases. Germline values: CDR1 KGHSH, CDR2 LQKENI. This CDR3 is built from 13 residues. The J segment lost 10 bases and the V segment lost 3 bases, leaving 6 bases of the junction unmatched. The CDR3, as DNA: TGTGCCAGCTCACCCCTCGTCGGGGGGGAGCAGTTCTTC. Encoded protein: CASSPLVGGEQFF.